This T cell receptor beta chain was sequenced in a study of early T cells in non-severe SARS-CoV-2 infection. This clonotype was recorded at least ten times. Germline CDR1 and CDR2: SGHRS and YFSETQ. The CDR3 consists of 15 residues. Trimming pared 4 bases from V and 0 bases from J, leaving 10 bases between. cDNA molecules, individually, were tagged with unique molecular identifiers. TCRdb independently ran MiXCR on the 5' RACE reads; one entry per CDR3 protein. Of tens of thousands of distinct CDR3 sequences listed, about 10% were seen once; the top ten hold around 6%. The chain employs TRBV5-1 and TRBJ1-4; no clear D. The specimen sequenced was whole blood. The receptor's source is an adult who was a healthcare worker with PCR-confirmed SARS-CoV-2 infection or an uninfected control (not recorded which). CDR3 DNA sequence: TGCGCCAGCAGCCTCGGATCAGCAACTAATGAAAAACTGTTTTTT. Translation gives CASSLGSATNEKLFF.